The 15 T cell receptor beta chains in this list originate from one sample, sequenced in a study of shared clonotypes between healthy human individuals. Measured with immunoSEQ multiplex PCR; TCRdb has only the in-frame clones, and not every one. Altogether a few million clones are present, approximately 90% being singletons, with the ten largest covering 0.3% to 0.45%. The source material was naive CD4+ T cells from PBMCs. Subset noted: CD45RA+ positively selected. These receptors all stem from a young man in good health. Some clones in this sample may be carry-over from other donors' samples.

This chain connects TRBV29-1 to TRBJ1-5; D is possibly TRBD1 (5 bases). Trimming cost V 5 bases and J 3 bases, with 11 bases left between them. CDR3 size: 13 residues. CDR1 is SQVTM, CDR2 ANQGSEA, per germline. For the CDR3, the DNA is TGCAGCGTTAACGGGGGGTACAATCAGCCCCAGCATTTT. Translated: CSVNGGYNQPQHF.

The chain combines TRBV12-5 with TRBJ2-1, with D perhaps TRBD2 (6 bases). Germline V CDR1 and CDR2: LGHNT, FRNRAP. This CDR3 has 16 amino acids. Trimming pared 5 bases from V and 7 bases from J, leaving 21 bases between. The CDR3 DNA reads TGTGCTAGTGGTCCCCCCGGCGGGGCCGCGGGTAATGAGCAGTTCTTC. This codes for CASGPPGGAAGNEQFF.

The chain combines TRBV5-4 with TRBJ2-1; 7 nucleotides match TRBD2. The CDR3 is 15 amino acids. Per the germline V gene, CDR1 is SGHNT and CDR2 is YYREEE (reference sequence). With 2 bases clipped from V and 7 bases from J, the junction kept 9 bases outside the gene matches. CDR3 loop: CASSFLSGGWNEQFF. The CDR3, as DNA: TGTGCCAGCAGCTTTCTGTCGGGAGGATGGAATGAGCAGTTCTTC.

The rearrangement joins TRBV5-1 to TRBJ2-5, with no clear D. The CDR3 is 14 amino acids. Germline loops: CDR1 SGHRS, CDR2 YFSETQ. Trimming left V 2 bases short and J 2 bases short, with 10 bases between. CDR3 in DNA: TGCGCCAGCAGCTTCTCTTCGAATCAAGAGACCCAGTACTTC. Translated: CASSFSSNQETQYF.

The chain combines TRBV6-6 with TRBJ2-5; TRBD1 is a possible D gene (6 bases). Germline values: CDR1 MNHNY, CDR2 SVGAGI (reference sequence). The CDR3 length is 15 residues. V was trimmed by 6 bases and J by 5 bases, leaving 19 bases between them. For the CDR3, the DNA is TGTGCCAGCAGCCGAGACAGGCCCTGGAGGGAGACCCAGTACTTC. Translation: CASSRDRPWRETQYF.

The V call is TRBV14, the J call TRBJ2-1; D may be TRBD2 (6 bases). Germline V gives CDR1 SGHDN, CDR2 FVKESK. With 6 bases removed from V and 0 bases from J, the gap between germline ends came to 9 bases. This CDR3 is 14 amino acids long. CDR3 residues: CASSWRDSYNEQFF. The CDR3 DNA follows: TGTGCCAGCAGTTGGCGGGACTCCTACAATGAGCAGTTCTTC.

This chain links TRBV5-1 with TRBJ2-1; D perhaps matches TRBD2 (6 bases). Trimming removed 4 bases at V and 7 bases at J, with 27 bases between. Germline V CDR1 and CDR2: SGHRS, YFSETQ. This CDR3 region has 18 residues. The CDR3 spells CASSEPRSGDGTGNEQFF. CDR3 DNA sequence: TGCGCCAGCAGCGAGCCAAGATCGGGGGATGGAACAGGAAATGAGCAGTTCTTC. Variable domain in full (rest from reference TRBV5-1 and TRBJ2-1): KAGVTQTPRYLIKTRGQQVTLSCSPISGHRSVSWYQQTPGQGLQFLFEYFSETQRNKGNFPGRFSGRQFSNSRSEMNVSTLELGDSALYLCASSEPRSGDGTGNEQFFGPGTRLTVL.

The J gene is TRBJ1-4, the V gene TRBV27; 7 bases are a match to TRBD1. The germline V gene encodes CDR1 MNHEY and CDR2 SMNVEV (reference sequence). The V and J ends lost 8 bases and 1 base, in that order; junction bases with no gene match: 7. The CDR3 totals 15 residues. The CDR3 spells CASRIQGGTNEKLFF. In nucleotides, the CDR3 is TGTGCCAGCCGTATCCAGGGGGGAACTAATGAAAAACTGTTTTTT.

This clone was observed a handful of times. This chain links TRBV27 with TRBJ1-3; 10 nucleotides agree with TRBD1. The CDR3 is 14 residues long. V dropped 5 bases and J dropped 2; count of bases not matched to a gene: 0. The germline V gene encodes CDR1 MNHEY and CDR2 SMNVEV (reference sequence). CDR3 bases: TGTGCCAGCAGTGGACAGGGGGCTGGAAACACCATATATTTT. Amino acid sequence: CASSGQGAGNTIYF.

This sequence joins TRBV7-3 and TRBJ1-5; no clear D gene. This CDR3 spans 13 amino acids. The ends were cut back, 4 bases at V and 1 base at J, with 5 bases in the middle. Germline V gene lookup returns CDR1 SGHTA and CDR2 FQGTGA. The CDR3 DNA follows: TGTGCCAGCAGCTCGGACAGCAATCAGCCCCAGCATTTT. Translated, it gives CASSSDSNQPQHF.

A word on this clone: This sample also contains other DNA sequences that code for the same CDR3. This chain uses TRBV28 with TRBJ1-2; D gene uncertain. The germline V and J ends were trimmed by 2 bases and 3 bases, with 7 bases remaining between them. The CDR3 contains 13 residues. Germline CDR1 and CDR2: MDHEN and SYDVKM. In nucleotides, the CDR3 is TGTGCCAGCAGTTTAACAAGAGACTATGGCTACACCTTC. Amino acid sequence: CASSLTRDYGYTF.

In the case of this clone: The identical CDR3 is also encoded by other nucleotide sequences in the sample. The chain employs TRBV5-1 and TRBJ2-3, with D possibly being TRBD1 (6 bases). The V and J ends lost 3 bases and 0 bases respectively, with 14 bases between them. Germline CDR1 and CDR2: SGHRS and YFSETQ. CDR3 length: 16 amino acids. CDR3 sequence (DNA): TGCGCCAGCAGCTCAACAGGGACACCTAGCACAGATACGCAGTATTTT. Translated, it gives CASSSTGTPSTDTQYF.

The chain couples TRBV12-5 to TRBJ1-1; D uncertain. Trimming shortened V by 0 bases and J by 7 bases, and 15 bases separated the two germline ends. Germline lookup yields CDR1 LGHNT and CDR2 FRNRAP. This CDR3 is 15 amino acids long. This chain's CDR3 is CASGLVVGAPGEAFF. Written as DNA, the CDR3 is TGTGCTAGTGGTTTGGTAGTCGGAGCTCCCGGTGAAGCTTTCTTT.

The rearrangement joins TRBV7-9 to TRBJ1-2; TRBD1 matches 8 bases. V was clipped by 5 bases and J by 8 bases; unmatched bases: 19. Germline V gene data show CDR1 as SEHNR and CDR2 as FQNEAQ (reference sequence). This CDR3 contains 17 residues. The chain's CDR3 is CASSQAAAEQGVSGYTF. The CDR3 DNA follows: TGTGCCAGCAGCCAAGCGGCGGCCGAACAGGGGGTCAGCGGCTACACCTTC.

This clone was observed a handful of times. The chain is built from TRBV5-1 and TRBJ1-5; D possibly corresponds to TRBD1 (5 bases). Trimming removed 2 bases at V and 1 base at J, with 7 bases between. The CDR3 loop spans 14 amino acids. The germline V gene encodes CDR1 SGHRS and CDR2 YFSETQ. The CDR3 coding sequence is TGCGCCAGCAGCTTTCGACAGAGCAATCAGCCCCAGCATTTT. Amino acid sequence: CASSFRQSNQPQHF. Full variable domain (missing parts from reference TRBV5-1 and TRBJ1-5): KAGVTQTPRYLIKTRGQQVTLSCSPISGHRSVSWYQQTPGQGLQFLFEYFSETQRNKGNFPGRFSGRQFSNSRSEMNVSTLELGDSALYLCASSFRQSNQPQHFGDGTRLSIL.